Below, 31 T cell receptor beta chains from the same sample are listed, as sequenced in a study of blood T cell repertoires in COVID-19. Using immunoSEQ multiplex PCR, the repertoire was profiled, and TCRdb retains in-frame clones only, with some absent. Among around 200,000 clones listed, roughly nine tenths were seen once. Sequenced material: peripheral blood. The source is a woman older than 75 in a cohort sampled during active or convalescent COVID-19.

V is TRBV11-3 and J is TRBJ1-2, with 10 bases lining up with TRBD1. The length of the CDR3 is 13 residues. The junction had 3 bases not matched to a gene; V was cut back by 5 bases and J by 6 bases. The germline V gene encodes CDR1 SGHNT and CDR2 YENEEA. The DNA for the CDR3 is TGTGCCAGCAGCCACGGACAGGGGGATGGCTACACCTTC. Residues: CASSHGQGDGYTF.

This clone was observed a handful of times. The V gene is TRBV27, the J gene TRBJ1-6; TRBD1 matches at 8 bases. Trimming took 4 bases from V and 10 from J; bases not matched to a gene: 6. The germline V gene encodes CDR1 MNHEY and CDR2 SMNVEV (reference sequence). The CDR3 totals 14 residues. CDR3 coding DNA: TGTGCCAGCAGTTCAAGACAGGGGTGGTCACCCCTCCACTTT. Translation: CASSSRQGWSPLHF.

The chain couples TRBV29-1 to TRBJ1-1; no clear D gene. From germline, CDR1 is SQVTM and CDR2 ANQGSEA. V lost 6 bases, J lost 0 bases, and 14 bases lay in between. The CDR3 is 14 amino acids. The CDR3 DNA is TGCAGCGTAAAGTATCGTGGGCTGAACACTGAAGCTTTCTTT. Translation gives CSVKYRGLNTEAFF.

The CDR3 DNA is TGTGCCAGCAGTCTCCCGCTAGGCCGTGGCCCCAACGTCCTGACTTTC. This sequence encodes CASSLPLGRGPNVLTF. The chain employs TRBV6-6 and TRBJ2-6; the D is unclear. CDR3 length: 16 residues. Trimming pared 5 bases from V and 8 bases from J, leaving 19 bases between. Germline CDR1 MNHNY, CDR2 SVGAGI (reference sequence).

Here the CDR3 DNA reads TGTGCCAGCAGTTATCGGCGGGGGGGACCCTACGAGCAGTACTTC. Amino acids: CASSYRRGGPYEQYF. The rearrangement links TRBV6-2 or TRBV6-3 to TRBJ2-7; TRBD2 aligns across 9 bases. Looked up from germline, CDR1 is MNHEY and CDR2 is SVGEGT. CDR3 length: 15 amino acids. Unmatched junction bases numbered 5, after V lost 3 bases and J lost 2 bases.

The chain employs TRBV5-1 and TRBJ1-1; D not resolved. Germline loops: CDR1 SGHRS, CDR2 YFSETQ. This CDR3 region has 16 residues. V lost 0 bases and J 1 base, leaving 13 bases between the germline ends. The CDR3 nucleotides are TGCGCCAGCAGCTTGGAAGAGGGTCGGACGAACACTGAAGCTTTCTTT. Translated, it gives CASSLEEGRTNTEAFF.

The CDR3 loop reads CAMVRLRITEAFF. In nucleotides, the CDR3 is TGTGCCATGGTGCGGCTTCGAATCACTGAAGCTTTCTTT. V is TRBV7-9 and J is TRBJ1-1; D unclear. The CDR3 totals 13 residues. Germline loops: CDR1 SEHNR, CDR2 FQNEAQ (reference sequence). The V end was cut by 10 bases, the J end by 4 bases, with 16 bases between.

The rearrangement joins TRBV10-3 to TRBJ2-1; the match to TRBD2 covers 9 bases. This CDR3 region has 16 residues. Germline CDR1 ENHRY, CDR2 SYGVKD. V lost 0 bases to trimming and J lost 6 bases; unmatched junction nucleotides: 6. DNA for the CDR3: TGTGCCATCAGTGAGTCGAGTAGCGGGGGTTTCAATGAGCAGTTCTTC. This gives the protein CAISESSSGGFNEQFF.

V and J are TRBV5-1 and TRBJ2-5; D is uncertain. Per the germline V gene, CDR1 is SGHRS and CDR2 is YFSETQ. The CDR3 is 13 amino acids. V lost 4 bases to trimming and J lost 2 bases, with 9 bases between them. The CDR3 is CASSTRSQETQYF. CDR3 DNA: TGCGCCAGCAGCACACGGAGTCAAGAGACCCAGTACTTC.

This clone was recorded only once. The V call is TRBV24-1, the J call TRBJ2-5; tentatively, D is TRBD2 (6 bases). In germline, CDR1 is KGHDR, CDR2 SFDVKD. The ends were cut back, 4 bases at V and 5 bases at J, with 16 bases in the middle. The CDR3 consists of 15 residues. The CDR3 reads CATSDPGRGGETQYF. The CDR3 DNA reads TGTGCCACCAGTGACCCAGGGCGGGGTGGTGAGACCCAGTACTTC.

This clone has just a few counts. The CDR3 is CASSLTYQETQYF. The CDR3 bases are TGTGCCAGCAGTTTGACTTACCAAGAGACCCAGTACTTC. The rearrangement links TRBV27 to TRBJ2-5; no clear D. The germline gives CDR1 MNHEY, CDR2 SMNVEV (reference sequence). The CDR3 is 13 amino acids. V lost 3 bases, J lost 0 bases, and 5 bases lay in between.

This chain joins TRBV7-6 and TRBJ1-1; no clear D gene. Looked up from germline, CDR1 is SGHVS and CDR2 is FNYEAQ. This CDR3 comprises 16 residues. With 1 base removed from V and 6 bases from J, the gap between germline ends came to 18 bases. Written as DNA, the CDR3 is TGTGCCAGCAGCTTAGAAAGCATCGGGGATAGCTCTGAAGCTTTCTTT. Protein: CASSLESIGDSSEAFF.

The chain joins TRBV18 to TRBJ1-1, with D hard to call. Germline lookup yields CDR1 KGHSH and CDR2 LQKENI. CDR3 length equals 16 residues. Trimming shortened V by 3 bases and J by 4 bases, and 18 bases separated the two germline ends. DNA of the CDR3: TGTGCCAGCTCACCTCTTGAGCGGAGGGTTTCCACTGAAGCTTTCTTT. Its translation is CASSPLERRVSTEAFF.

The chain links TRBV11-2 to TRBJ1-5, with 10 positions matching TRBD1. The trim removed 5 bases at V and 7 bases at J, leaving 8 bases unmatched. Germline CDR1 SGHAT, CDR2 FQNNGV. This CDR3 has 15 amino acids. The CDR3 nucleotides read TGTGCCAGCAGCAATACCCGGGACAGGGGACAGCCCCAGCATTTT. Amino acid sequence: CASSNTRDRGQPQHF.

This clone has only one observation. The chain employs TRBV25-1 and TRBJ1-2; the D gene is possibly TRBD1 (5 bases). The CDR3 has 15 residues. Trimming left V 1 base short and J 1 base short, with 10 bases between. The germline V gene has CDR1 MGHDK and CDR2 SYGVNS. The CDR3 reads CASSESGLINYGYTF. The CDR3 nucleotides read TGTGCCAGCAGTGAATCGGGACTGATTAACTATGGCTACACCTTC.

The chain has TRBV7-9 and TRBJ1-1; D is unclear. The V and J ends lost 4 bases and 7 bases respectively, with 7 bases between them. CDR1 SEHNR and CDR2 FQNEAQ come from the germline V gene (reference sequence). The CDR3 sequence is 11 residues long. CDR3: CASSSILEAFF. CDR3 in DNA: TGTGCCAGCAGCTCGATACTTGAAGCTTTCTTT.

This clone was found once. The chain couples TRBV5-4 to TRBJ1-1; no clear D. CDR3 size: 13 residues. The V and J ends lost 3 bases and 5 bases respectively, with 11 bases between them. The germline gives CDR1 SGHNT, CDR2 YYREEE (reference sequence). The CDR3 here is CASSWERETEAFF. In nucleotides, the CDR3 is TGTGCCAGCAGCTGGGAGCGAGAGACTGAAGCTTTCTTT.

This chain joins TRBV30 and TRBJ1-3; maybe TRBD1 (5 bases). Germline V lookup: CDR1 GTSNPN, CDR2 SVGIG (reference sequence). The CDR3 has 18 residues. Trimming took 0 bases from V and 5 from J, leaving 23 bases between them. CDR3 sequence reads: CAWSVFRWGPGGRNTIYF. In DNA form, the CDR3 reads TGTGCCTGGAGTGTTTTTCGGTGGGGACCCGGGGGGAGAAACACCATATATTTT.

This clone was found a few times. The rearrangement uses TRBV6-1 and TRBJ1-1; D not certain. Germline assignment: CDR1 MNHNS and CDR2 SASEGT. Deletions cut 2 bases from V and 1 base from J, with 11 bases between. The CDR3 contains 15 residues. The DNA of the CDR3 is TGTGCCAGCAGTGAATTGGCGGGTACGAACACTGAAGCTTTCTTT. It yields the protein CASSELAGTNTEAFF.

The rearrangement uses TRBV7-2 and TRBJ1-2; the match to TRBD1 covers 8 bases. The CDR3 is 16 residues long. Unmatched junction bases numbered 14, after V lost 5 bases and J lost 6 bases. Per the germline V gene, CDR1 is SGHTA and CDR2 is FQGNSA. The CDR3 sequence: CASSPRIGQGNNGYTF. CDR3 nucleotide sequence: TGTGCCAGCAGCCCAAGGATAGGACAGGGCAACAATGGCTACACCTTC.

V gene TRBV4-1 combines with J gene TRBJ1-2; tentatively, D is TRBD1 (5 bases). CDR3 length: 16 amino acids. The V end lost 1 base, the J end lost 2 bases, and 14 bases lay between the germline ends. The germline V gene encodes CDR1 MGHRA and CDR2 YSYEKL. Written as DNA, the CDR3 is TGCGCCAGCAGCCAAGTAGGGGCACCACTAAACTATGGCTACACCTTC. As protein: CASSQVGAPLNYGYTF.

The J gene is TRBJ1-4, the V gene TRBV7-9; tentative D call: TRBD1 (5 bases). Germline V lookup: CDR1 SEHNR, CDR2 FQNEAQ (reference sequence). The CDR3 extends over 15 amino acids. V lost 5 bases and J lost 3, with 13 bases in between. The CDR3 nucleotides are TGTGCCAGCAGCCCCACTCCGGGGGCTAATGAAAAACTGTTTTTT. The encoded protein is CASSPTPGANEKLFF.

The gene calls are TRBV28 and TRBJ1-5; D gene uncertain. With 5 bases removed from V and 0 bases from J, the gap between germline ends came to 14 bases. The germline CDR1 and CDR2 sequences are MDHEN and SYDVKM. This CDR3 is built from 16 residues. In DNA, the CDR3 is TGTGCCAGCAGTACGAGGGCCTCCTATAGCAATCAGCCCCAGCATTTT. Protein product: CASSTRASYSNQPQHF.

This chain connects TRBV14 to TRBJ2-4; D might be TRBD2 (5 bases). The V end was cut by 2 bases, the J end by 7 bases, with 9 bases between. The germline V gene has CDR1 SGHDN and CDR2 FVKESK. The CDR3 has 13 amino acids. CDR3 coding DNA: TGTGCCAGCAGCCAAACCGGGATTAACATTCAGTACTTC. This translates into CASSQTGINIQYF. Full variable domain (remainder filled in from reference TRBV14 and TRBJ2-4): EAGVTQFPSHSVIEKGQTVTLRCDPISGHDNLYWYRRVMGKEIKFLLHFVKESKQDESGMPNNRFLAERTGGTYSTLKVQPAELEDSGVYFCASSQTGINIQYFGAGTRLSVL.

The rearrangement links TRBV28 to TRBJ2-1; TRBD1 might be the D (6 bases). This CDR3 is 12 amino acids long. Per germline, CDR1 MDHEN and CDR2 SYDVKM. The V gene lost 6 bases and the J gene lost 7 bases, with 10 bases spanning the gap. The CDR3 spells CASRYQGNEQFF. As DNA, the CDR3 is TGTGCCAGCAGATATCAGGGGAATGAGCAGTTCTTC.

This clone occurred once. J is TRBJ2-7 and V is TRBV24-1; 7 bases are a match to TRBD2. Losses at the gene ends were 4 bases for V and 0 bases for J; bases not matched to a gene: 8. Germline V gene lookup returns CDR1 KGHDR and CDR2 SFDVKD. The CDR3 length is 16 residues. The CDR3 DNA is TGTGCCACCAGTGAAAACGGAGGCGGGAGCTCCTACGAGCAGTACTTC. Protein sequence: CATSENGGGSSYEQYF.

The chain is built from TRBV6-5 and TRBJ2-7; D is possibly TRBD1 (5 bases). Germline-derived CDR1 and CDR2 are MNHEY and SVGAGI. Trimming shortened V by 6 bases and J by 1 base, and 10 bases separated the two germline ends. The CDR3 runs to 13 residues. CDR3 nucleotides: TGTGCCAGCAGGGGGCCCAATTCCTACGAGCAGTACGTC. The encoded protein is CASRGPNSYEQYV.

The chain is built from TRBV19 and TRBJ2-2, with D maybe TRBD1 (6 bases). Per the germline V gene, CDR1 is LNHDA and CDR2 is SQIVND (reference sequence). The CDR3 covers 16 residues. The V end lost 5 bases, the J end lost 4 bases, and 17 bases lay between the germline ends. For the CDR3, the DNA is TGTGCCAGTAGTCCTACAGGGATTGCGAGCACCGGGGAGCTGTTTTTT. Translation: CASSPTGIASTGELFF.

The count of this clone is one. This sequence joins TRBV4-1 and TRBJ1-3, with a weak D call TRBD1 (5 bases). The ends were cut back, 4 bases at V and 0 bases at J, with 10 bases in the middle. The CDR3 has 15 amino acids. Germline assignment: CDR1 MGHRA and CDR2 YSYEKL. CDR3 bases: TGCGCCAGCAGCCTGGACGGGGGCTCTGGAAACACCATATATTTT. Residues: CASSLDGGSGNTIYF.

This chain links TRBV25-1 with TRBJ2-7; D is uncertain. Per the germline V gene, CDR1 is MGHDK and CDR2 is SYGVNS. The CDR3 sequence is 12 residues long. Deletions cut 7 bases from V and 1 base from J, with 8 bases between. The CDR3 spells CASKRRSYEQYV. CDR3 coding DNA: TGTGCCAGCAAGAGGAGATCCTACGAGCAGTACGTC.

The V gene is TRBV29-1, the J gene TRBJ1-2, with D uncertain. The CDR3 contains 13 residues. The ends were cut back, 4 bases at V and 4 bases at J, with 13 bases in the middle. Germline lookup yields CDR1 SQVTM and CDR2 ANQGSEA. CDR3 sequence: CSVASGRSYGYTF. As DNA, the CDR3 is TGCAGCGTTGCTTCTGGGAGGAGCTATGGCTACACCTTC. The variable domain in full, completed from reference TRBV29-1 and TRBJ1-2, reads SAVISQKPSRDICQRGTSLTIQCQVDSQVTMMFWYRQQPGQSLTLIATANQGSEATYESGFVIDKFPISRPNLTFSTLTVSNMSPEDSSIYLCSVASGRSYGYTFGSGTRLTVV.